This T cell receptor beta chain was captured in a study of blood T cell repertoires in COVID-19. This CDR3 is built from 16 residues. The germline V gene encodes CDR1 MDHEN and CDR2 SYDVKM. V was shortened by 4 bases and J by 5 bases, with 20 bases between the two germline ends. TCRdb's table, derived via immunoSEQ multiplex PCR, lists solely in-frame clones and lacks some. The profile shows about 220,000 clones, around four fifths of them singletons. Sequencing used peripheral blood. The rearrangement uses TRBV28 and TRBJ1-2, with D maybe TRBD1 (6 bases). The TCR was taken from a woman in her 40s with active or convalescent COVID-19. The CDR3 DNA reads TGTGCCAGCAGTTCTCCAGGGGCCCCGCCAGATTATGGCTACACCTTC. Its protein product is CASSSPGAPPDYGYTF.